There are a few counts of the clone carrying this T cell receptor (beta chain). These data originate in a study of T cell changes during pregnancy in multiple sclerosis. CDR3 length: 12 residues. The trim removed 6 bases at V and 3 bases at J, leaving 2 bases unmatched. Germline V lookup: CDR1 SQVTM, CDR2 ANQGSEA. The assay was immunoSEQ multiplex PCR, and TCRdb's table has in-frame clones only and misses some. The data hold 20,000 to 25,000 clones, with around 93% observed a single time. The specimen was CD4+ T cells from peripheral blood mononuclear cells, collected in the third trimester of pregnancy. This sequence was found in a female donor with multiple sclerosis, enrolled in a pregnancy study. This chain links TRBV29-1 with TRBJ2-3, with 8 bases fitting TRBD1. The CDR3 DNA sequence: TGCAGCGTCAGGGGGCAAACAGATACGCAGTATTTT. It codes for CSVRGQTDTQYF.